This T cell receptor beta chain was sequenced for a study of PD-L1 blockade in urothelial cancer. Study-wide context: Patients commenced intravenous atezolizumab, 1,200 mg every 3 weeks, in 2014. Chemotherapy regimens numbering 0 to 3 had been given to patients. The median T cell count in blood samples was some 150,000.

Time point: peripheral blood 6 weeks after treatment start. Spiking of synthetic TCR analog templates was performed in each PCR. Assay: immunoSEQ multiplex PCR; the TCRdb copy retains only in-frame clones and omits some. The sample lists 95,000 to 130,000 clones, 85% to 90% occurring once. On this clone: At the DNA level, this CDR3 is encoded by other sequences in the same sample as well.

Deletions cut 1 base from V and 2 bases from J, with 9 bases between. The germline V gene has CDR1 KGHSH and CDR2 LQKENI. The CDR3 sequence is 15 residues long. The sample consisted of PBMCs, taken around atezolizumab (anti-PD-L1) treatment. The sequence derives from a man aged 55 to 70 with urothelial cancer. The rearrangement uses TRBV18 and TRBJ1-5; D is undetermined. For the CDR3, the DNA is TGTGCCAGCTCACCACAGGGAGGTGGCAATCAGCCCCAGCATTTT. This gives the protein CASSPQGGGNQPQHF.